The 10 T cell receptor beta chains below were found in one sample sequenced in a study of blood T cells in healthy people across ages. Combining a sample-barcoded 5' primer with a J-beta primer mix, a second PCR ran for 7 to 11 cycles. One entry per CDR3 protein, called by TCRdb with MiXCR from the 5' RACE reads. The repertoire holds 1.4 million to 1.5 million distinct CDR3 sequences, with 42% as singletons. The sample comprised blood. Receptor source: a woman aged 18-29 years in good health.

About this clonotype: Being one base from a much bigger clone, this may be a read error. The chain carries TRBV27 and TRBJ2-5; TRBD2 is a possible D gene (7 bases). The end of the DNA is better explained by TRBJ2-7, so the J call may be wrong. The length of the CDR3 is 16 residues. Germline CDR1 MNHEY, CDR2 SMNVEV (reference sequence). In DNA, the CDR3 is TGTGCCAACAGTTTCCGGGGGGCATCCCCCCTGGACGAGCAGTACTTC. Translated, it gives CANSFRGASPLDEQYF.

The sample holds many counts of this clonotype. The rearrangement joins TRBV2 to TRBJ2-5; D gene ambiguous. V lost 6 bases and J lost 1, with 9 bases in between. The CDR3 is made up of 13 amino acids. Germline CDR1 SNHLY, CDR2 FYNNEI. The CDR3 loop reads CASRGQFQETQYF. The CDR3 DNA reads TGTGCCAGCAGGGGTCAGTTCCAAGAGACCCAGTACTTC.

The rearrangement links TRBV5-1 to TRBJ2-3; TRBD2 might be the D (5 bases). Between the trimmed V and J ends, which lost 0 bases and 6 bases, there was a span of 17 bases. The CDR3 has 16 residues. Germline V gene sequence: CDR1 SGHRS, CDR2 YFSETQ. DNA of the CDR3: TGCGCCAGCAGCTTGGAGCCTGCGGCCGGGATGGATACGCAGTATTTT. This codes for CASSLEPAAGMDTQYF. The full variable domain, in which reference TRBV5-1 and TRBJ2-3 provide the parts outside the CDR3, is KAGVTQTPRYLIKTRGQQVTLSCSPISGHRSVSWYQQTPGQGLQFLFEYFSETQRNKGNFPGRFSGRQFSNSRSEMNVSTLELGDSALYLCASSLEPAAGMDTQYFGPGTRLTVL.

Of note for this clonotype: At one of its ends the junction is not consistent with the germline gene, which may arise from a read error. The chain couples TRBV6-6 to TRBJ2-7; the D is unclear. In germline, CDR1 is MNHNY, CDR2 SVGAGI (reference sequence). CDR3 length: 11 amino acids. The CDR3 here is CACRFGHEQYF. In DNA, the CDR3 is TGTGCCTGCAGATTCGGCCACGAGCAGTACTTC.

Points on this clonotype: A clone one base away is much larger, so this may be a read error. The chain has TRBV29-1 and TRBJ2-5, with 10 bases matching TRBD2. Germline CDR1 SQVTM, CDR2 ANQGSEA. The CDR3 is 13 amino acids. This chain's CDR3 is CGGRTSGQETQYF. The CDR3 DNA is TGCGGCGGCCGGACTAGCGGCCAAGAGACCCAGTACTTC.

This clonotype was seen only a few times. The chain has TRBV27 and TRBJ2-1; 7 bases align to TRBD1. Trimming at V came to 5 bases and at J to 7 bases, leaving 17 bases not matched to a gene. The germline gives CDR1 MNHEY, CDR2 SMNVEV (reference sequence). CDR3 size: 17 residues. CDR3 coding DNA: TGTGCCAGCAGTCCATGGGAAGGGACAGAAACAGAGAATGAGCAGTTCTTC. Amino acids: CASSPWEGTETENEQFF.

This clonotype came up a few times. V gene TRBV18 combines with J gene TRBJ2-1; 12 nucleotides line up with TRBD1. Germline V gives CDR1 KGHSH, CDR2 LQKENI. The CDR3 loop spans 15 amino acids. Trimming cost V 3 bases and J 7 bases; bases outside gene matches: 4. The CDR3 reads CASSPRGQGANEQFF. The CDR3 DNA reads as TGTGCCAGCTCACCTCGGGGACAGGGGGCAAATGAGCAGTTCTTC.

The gene calls are TRBV20-1 and TRBJ2-5, with 10 nucleotides matching TRBD2. Unmatched junction bases numbered 16, after V lost 5 bases and J lost 4 bases. The germline gives CDR1 DFQATT, CDR2 SNEGSKA (reference sequence). The CDR3 is 17 amino acids. This CDR3 is CSAVLWRAGGLLETQYF. Written as DNA, the CDR3 is TGCAGTGCTGTTCTCTGGCGAGCGGGGGGGCTTCTAGAGACCCAGTACTTC.

This clonotype showed up just a few times. The genes are TRBV7-2 and TRBJ2-1, with D possibly being TRBD2 (6 bases). The CDR3 runs 15 residues. V lost 3 bases, J lost 6 bases, and 15 bases lay in between. Germline loops: CDR1 SGHTA, CDR2 FQGNSA. DNA for the CDR3: TGTGCCAGCAGCTTTTGGGGGAGGTCAGGCAATGAGCAGTTCTTC. Its translation is CASSFWGRSGNEQFF.

This sequence joins TRBV20-1 and TRBJ2-1, with a weak D call TRBD2 (6 bases). CDR3 length: 15 residues. The V end lost 5 bases, the J end lost 5 bases, and 19 bases lay between the germline ends. Looked up from germline, CDR1 is DFQATT and CDR2 is SNEGSKA (reference sequence). DNA for the CDR3: TGCAGTGCTCGCTTTATGGGGGACTGGGACAATGAGCAGTTCTTC. Protein: CSARFMGDWDNEQFF.